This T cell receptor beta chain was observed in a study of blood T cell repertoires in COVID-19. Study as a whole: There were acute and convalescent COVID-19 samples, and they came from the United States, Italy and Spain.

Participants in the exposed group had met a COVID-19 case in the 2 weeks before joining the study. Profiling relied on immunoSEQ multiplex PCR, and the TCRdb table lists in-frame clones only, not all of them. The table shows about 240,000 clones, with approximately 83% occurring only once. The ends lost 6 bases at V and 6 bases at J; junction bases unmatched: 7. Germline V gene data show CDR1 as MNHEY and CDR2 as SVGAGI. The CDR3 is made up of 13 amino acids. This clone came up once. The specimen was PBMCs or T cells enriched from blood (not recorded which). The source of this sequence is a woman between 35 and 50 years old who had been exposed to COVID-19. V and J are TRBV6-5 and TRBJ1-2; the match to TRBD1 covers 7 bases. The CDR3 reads CASRHNRGDGYTF. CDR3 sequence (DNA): TGTGCCAGCAGGCATAACAGGGGAGATGGCTACACCTTC.